A single sample is the source of the 12 T cell receptor beta chains below, sequenced in a study of blood T cell repertoires in COVID-19. Measured with immunoSEQ multiplex PCR; TCRdb has only the in-frame clones, and not every one. The sample contains more than 65,000 clones, around 77% of which appear only once. The sequenced material came from peripheral blood. The receptors here all came from a man in his sixties with acute or convalescent COVID-19.

J is TRBJ1-4 and V is TRBV9; D is uncertain. CDR1 is SGDLS and CDR2 is YYNGEE in the germline V gene. Trimming took 0 bases from V and 0 from J, leaving 15 bases between them. The CDR3 is 18 amino acids. CDR3 sequence (DNA): TGTGCCAGCAGCGTAGGACTGCTCCAACGTGCAACTAATGAAAAACTGTTTTTT. Translated: CASSVGLLQRATNEKLFF.

This chain joins TRBV10-3 and TRBJ2-3, with 9 positions matching TRBD2. The length of the CDR3 is 14 residues. Germline CDR1 and CDR2: ENHRY and SYGVKD. The junction had 3 bases not matched to a gene; V was cut back by 6 bases and J by 2 bases. CDR3 loop: CAIRAGGPTDTQYF. The CDR3 DNA reads TGTGCCATCAGGGCGGGGGGGCCCACAGATACGCAGTATTTT.

V is TRBV18 and J is TRBJ1-1; perhaps TRBD1 as D (6 bases). CDR3 length: 13 residues. Germline V gene lookup returns CDR1 KGHSH and CDR2 LQKENI. Trimming took 1 base from V and 6 from J, leaving 9 bases between them. The CDR3 bases are TGTGCCAGCTCACCACTGGCAGGGGCTGAAGCTTTCTTT. This codes for CASSPLAGAEAFF. The full variable domain, with the rest looked up from reference TRBV18 and TRBJ1-1, is NAGVMQNPRHLVRRRGQEARLRCSPMKGHSHVYWYRQLPEEGLKFMVYLQKENIIDESGMPKERFSAEFPKEGPSILRIQQVVRGDSAAYFCASSPLAGAEAFFGQGTRLTVV.

This clone showed up just once. This chain links TRBV5-1 with TRBJ2-7, with a tentative D call TRBD2 (5 bases). V lost 0 bases, J lost 4 bases, and 17 bases lay in between. The CDR3 spans 16 residues. The V gene's germline CDR1 is SGHRS and CDR2 YFSETQ. CDR3 amino acids: CASSLAGVQLLYEQYF. CDR3 DNA: TGCGCCAGCAGCTTGGCCGGGGTCCAACTATTGTACGAGCAGTACTTC.

V gene TRBV7-2 combines with J gene TRBJ2-7; TRBD2 is a possible D gene (6 bases). Looked up from germline, CDR1 is SGHTA and CDR2 is FQGNSA. The CDR3 totals 17 residues. Trimming pared 8 bases from V and 0 bases from J, leaving 23 bases between. The CDR3 coding sequence is TGTGCCAGCTCAACCCCGGGAGCCAACTGGGCCTCCTACGAGCAGTACTTC. Protein: CASSTPGANWASYEQYF.

The V call is TRBV11-2, the J call TRBJ2-7, with 9 positions matching TRBD1. V was pared by 5 bases and J by 4 bases, with 12 bases of the junction left unmatched. CDR1 is SGHAT and CDR2 is FQNNGV in the germline V gene. CDR3 length: 16 amino acids. The CDR3 sequence is CASSQGQGTNLYEQYF. CDR3 DNA: TGTGCCAGCAGCCAAGGACAGGGGACTAACCTTTACGAGCAGTACTTC.

The chain recombines TRBV11-2 with TRBJ1-3, with no clear D. The V end lost 3 bases, the J end lost 0 bases, and 6 bases lay between the germline ends. The CDR3 contains 14 residues. Germline CDR1 SGHAT, CDR2 FQNNGV. The CDR3 DNA reads as TGTGCCAGCAGCTTGGGGAGCTCTGGAAACACCATATATTTT. Its translation: CASSLGSSGNTIYF.

The chain is built from TRBV4-2 and TRBJ1-2; D perhaps matches TRBD1 (5 bases). The CDR3 runs 15 residues. With 0 bases removed from V and 7 bases from J, the gap between germline ends came to 15 bases. In germline, CDR1 is LGHNA, CDR2 YNFKEQ. The CDR3 coding sequence is TGTGCCAGCAGCCAAGAAATGGGGCAGTCACTTGGCTACACCTTC. It encodes CASSQEMGQSLGYTF.

This clone was found a few times. The CDR3 loop is CASSQQGSGDTQYF. The CDR3, as DNA: TGCGCCAGCAGCCAACAGGGGAGTGGAGATACGCAGTATTTT. The chain has TRBV4-3 and TRBJ2-3, with a weak D call TRBD1 (6 bases). Germline CDR1 and CDR2: LGHNA and YSLEER. V lost 2 bases and J 5 bases, leaving 11 bases between the germline ends. The CDR3 has 14 residues.

The gene calls are TRBV9 and TRBJ2-1, with D tentatively TRBD1 (6 bases). The CDR3 consists of 17 residues. With 5 bases removed from V and 4 bases from J, the gap between germline ends came to 22 bases. The V gene's germline CDR1 is SGDLS and CDR2 YYNGEE. The CDR3 DNA reads TGTGCCAGCAGTTACCACCCAGGACAGTACCTATACAATGAGCAGTTCTTC. It is translated as CASSYHPGQYLYNEQFF.

This clone was counted between two and nine times. The genes are TRBV19 and TRBJ2-7; D not resolved. Germline V gives CDR1 LNHDA, CDR2 SQIVND (reference sequence). The CDR3 is made up of 14 amino acids. The V gene lost 3 bases and the J gene lost 3 bases, with 12 bases spanning the gap. The CDR3 reads CASSITVQNYEQYF. CDR3 nucleotide sequence: TGTGCCAGTAGTATTACGGTACAGAACTACGAGCAGTACTTC.

The sample holds a few counts of this clone. V is TRBV6-5 and J is TRBJ1-3; D possibly corresponds to TRBD1 (6 bases). Germline-derived CDR1 and CDR2 are MNHEY and SVGAGI. Trimming stripped 6 bases from V and 5 bases from J, with 14 bases between. The CDR3 length is 14 residues. The CDR3 bases are TGTGCCAGCAGCGACGACAGGTCTAGAAACACCATATATTTT. Its protein is CASSDDRSRNTIYF.